This T cell receptor (beta chain) is from a study of beta chain features in type 1 diabetes. At the level of the study: Healthy donors and patients had similar age, gender and cell yields.

Note on this clone: Its antigen is currently unknown.

This CDR3 contains 16 residues. Germline V gene data show CDR1 as SGHTA and CDR2 as FQGNSA. The ends lost 6 bases at V and 3 bases at J; junction bases unmatched: 10. Whole-study results and caveats: Fewer junction insertions and more nucleotide deletions appeared in type 1 diabetes patients. Researchers report that Type 1 diabetes patients had moderately but significantly shorter TCRB CDR3s across all four CD4+ subsets.

The study reverse transcribed the entire isolated RNA, so it sequenced expressed TCRB transcripts. The repertoire was sequenced with immunoSEQ multiplex PCR; TCRdb's copy has only in-frame clones and lacks some. The sample lists hundreds of thousands of clones; over 12% were seen once. The chain carries TRBV7-2 and TRBJ2-1; TRBD2 aligns across 8 bases. The TCR comes from a man aged 18 to 29 with type 1 diabetes. The specimen sequenced was naive CD4+ T cells from blood. The CDR3 protein is CASSQRRGGYYNEQFF. CDR3 in DNA: TGTGCCAGCAGTCAACGCCGGGGGGGCTACTACAATGAGCAGTTCTTC.